Shown below are 21 T cell receptor beta chains from a single sample sequenced in a study of blood T cells in healthy people across ages. With a J-beta primer mix and a sample-barcoded 5' primer, a second PCR ran about 7 to 12 cycles. MiXCR, run by TCRdb on the 5' RACE reads, gives a single entry per CDR3 protein. Seen here are about 1,000,000 distinct CDR3 sequences, 45% observed once, and the top ten hold about 19%. Sequenced material: blood. The origin of the receptors is an older woman in good health.

This clonotype was seen at least ten times. V is TRBV5-6 and J is TRBJ2-1; 9 bases agree with TRBD2. The CDR3 runs 15 residues. The V and J ends lost 0 bases and 8 bases, in that order; junction bases with no gene match: 6. Germline CDR1 reads SGHDT; CDR2 reads YYEEEE. CDR3 loop: CASSLVGLAFDEQFF. The CDR3 DNA reads TGTGCCAGCAGCTTGGTCGGACTAGCGTTTGATGAGCAGTTCTTC.

This rearrangement joins TRBV5-1 to TRBJ2-3; maybe TRBD1 (6 bases). CDR3 size: 15 residues. Trimming removed 4 bases at V and 0 bases at J, with 12 bases between. Germline V CDR1 and CDR2: SGHRS, YFSETQ. This CDR3 is CASSTGQHSTDTQYF. The CDR3 region has the DNA TGCGCCAGCAGCACCGGACAGCATAGCACAGATACGCAGTATTTT.

The gene calls are TRBV7-9 and TRBJ2-1; no clear D gene. The CDR3 consists of 15 residues. The V end was cut by 3 bases, the J end by 3 bases, with 12 bases between. Germline CDR1 SEHNR, CDR2 FQNEAQ (reference sequence). In DNA, the CDR3 is TGTGCCAGCAGCTTCCTAAGCGTCGTCTACAATGAGCAGTTCTTC. The encoded protein is CASSFLSVVYNEQFF. Full variable domain (outside the CDR3, taken from reference TRBV7-9 and TRBJ2-1): DTGVSQNPRHKITKRGQNVTFRCDPISEHNRLYWYRQTLGQGPEFLTYFQNEAQLEKSRLLSDRFSAERPKGSFSTLEIQRTEQGDSAMYLCASSFLSVVYNEQFFGPGTRLTVL.

The V call is TRBV7-2, the J call TRBJ2-5, with TRBD1 matching over 7 bases. The ends lost 4 bases at V and 4 bases at J; junction bases unmatched: 6. Germline V gives CDR1 SGHTA, CDR2 FQGNSA. This CDR3 region has 14 residues. The CDR3 reads CASSSPDRRETQYF. The CDR3 coding sequence is TGTGCCAGCAGCTCACCGGACAGGAGAGAGACCCAGTACTTC.

The gene calls are TRBV2 and TRBJ2-5; TRBD2 matches 8 bases. With 6 bases clipped from V and 5 bases from J, the junction kept 11 bases outside the gene matches. The CDR3 covers 15 residues. Germline loops: CDR1 SNHLY, CDR2 FYNNEI. CDR3 DNA: TGTGCCAGCAGAGGGACTAGGGTCGGAACGGAGACCCAGTACTTC. The encoded protein is CASRGTRVGTETQYF.

Concerning this clonotype: A much more abundant neighbour one base away suggests this may be a read error. The DNA for the CDR3 is TGTGTCAGCAGCGTAAGGACGGCGGGTGAGCAGTACTTC. Translating gives CVSSVRTAGEQYF. This chain joins TRBV11-2 and TRBJ2-7; a possible D gene is TRBD2 (5 bases). CDR3 length equals 13 residues. The V gene's germline CDR1 is SGHAT and CDR2 FQNNGV. The complete variable domain, with remaining parts taken from reference TRBV11-2 and TRBJ2-7, reads EAGVAQSPRYKIIEKRQSVAFWCNPISGHATLYWYQQILGQGPKLLIQFQNNGVVDDSQLPKDRFSAERLKGVDSTLKIQPAKLEDSAVYLCVSSVRTAGEQYFGPGTRLTVT.

The rearrangement links TRBV28 to TRBJ2-1; TRBD2 aligns across 8 bases. The CDR3 consists of 14 residues. CDR1 is MDHEN, CDR2 SYDVKM, per germline. Trimming at V came to 8 bases and at J to 10 bases, leaving 13 bases not matched to a gene. The CDR3 nucleotides read TGTGCCAGCCCACCCGCGGGAGGCGGTGGGGAGCAGTTCTTC. It is translated as CASPPAGGGGEQFF. The variable domain in full, with the rest retrieved from reference TRBV28 and TRBJ2-1, is DVKVTQSSRYLVKRTGEKVFLECVQDMDHENMFWYRQDPGLGLRLIYFSYDVKMKEKGDIPEGYSVSREKKERFSLILESASTNQTSMYLCASPPAGGGGEQFFGPGTRLTVL.

V is TRBV25-1 and J is TRBJ1-5, with a tentative D call TRBD1 (6 bases). The V and J ends lost 6 bases and 5 bases respectively, with 14 bases between them. Germline CDR1 is MGHDK and CDR2 is SYGVNS. The CDR3 spans 14 residues. The CDR3 DNA follows: TGTGCCAGCAGGGAAGGGGACATCCATCAGCCCCAGCATTTT. This encodes CASREGDIHQPQHF.

The gene calls are TRBV6-6 and TRBJ2-5; possible D gene TRBD1, 7 bases. Per the germline V gene, CDR1 is MNHNY and CDR2 is SVGAGI (reference sequence). The CDR3 has 12 amino acids. V was clipped by 10 bases and J by 4 bases, with 13 bases between them. In DNA form, the CDR3 reads TGTGCCACCTCAGGGGGGTCAGAGACCCAGTACTTC. Its translation is CATSGGSETQYF.

This clonotype was counted only a few times. The chain combines TRBV27 with TRBJ2-1, with a weak D call TRBD2 (5 bases). In germline, CDR1 is MNHEY, CDR2 SMNVEV (reference sequence). The V gene lost 4 bases and the J gene lost 3 bases, with 13 bases spanning the gap. The CDR3 totals 15 residues. The CDR3 nucleotides are TGTGCCAGCAGTTATGTAGCGTCAAACTACAATGAGCAGTTCTTC. Its protein is CASSYVASNYNEQFF.

The V gene is TRBV3-1, the J gene TRBJ1-2; D unresolved. Between the trimmed V and J ends, which lost 0 bases and 4 bases, there was a span of 9 bases. Germline CDR1 is LGHDT and CDR2 is YNNKEL (reference sequence). The CDR3 spans 14 residues. The CDR3 reads CASSQDSATYGYTF. Written as DNA, the CDR3 is TGTGCCAGCAGCCAAGACTCAGCAACCTATGGCTACACCTTC.

This clonotype was recorded only once. The chain uses TRBV7-2 and TRBJ2-3; D call uncertain. The V and J ends lost 0 bases and 2 bases respectively, with 6 bases between them. The CDR3 is 14 amino acids. CDR1 and CDR2 from the germline V gene are SGHTA and FQGNSA. In DNA form, the CDR3 reads TGTGCCAGCAGCTTAGCGCACCTCACAGATACGCAGTATTTT. It translates to CASSLAHLTDTQYF.

The chain uses TRBV10-3 and TRBJ2-3; possibly TRBD1 or TRBD2 for D (5 bases each). This CDR3 contains 16 residues. Trimming removed 6 bases at V and 2 bases at J, with 18 bases between. Germline CDR1 ENHRY, CDR2 SYGVKD. CDR3: CAIRPQGAAHTDTQYF. The CDR3 region has the DNA TGTGCCATCAGACCGCAGGGAGCGGCGCACACAGATACGCAGTATTTT.

This clonotype was counted a few times. The V call is TRBV6-5, the J call TRBJ2-3; 8 positions agree with TRBD2. V shed 4 bases, J shed 5 bases, and the junction held 8 bases outside the gene matches. The germline V gene has CDR1 MNHEY and CDR2 SVGAGI. This CDR3 spans 15 amino acids. The CDR3 sequence: CASSSSGSREDTQYF. In nucleotides, the CDR3 is TGTGCCAGCAGTTCGAGCGGGAGTCGTGAAGATACGCAGTATTTT.

This chain uses TRBV20-1 with TRBJ2-7, with 12 positions matching TRBD2. CDR3 length: 15 residues. Trimming cost V 5 bases and J 2 bases; bases outside gene matches: 7. CDR1 and CDR2 (germline): DFQATT, SNEGSKA (reference sequence). DNA of the CDR3: TGCAGTGCTGCCGGGACTAGCGGGCTGCCCTACGAGCAGTACTTC. Protein sequence: CSAAGTSGLPYEQYF.

This chain connects TRBV5-1 to TRBJ1-2; TRBD1 is a possible D gene (6 bases). V gave up 7 bases and J gave up 8 bases, with 21 bases separating them. This CDR3 has 14 residues. From germline, CDR1 is SGHRS and CDR2 YFSETQ. CDR3 DNA: TGCGCCAGCTGCACCGGTGGGCAGGGGTGCGGCTACACCTTC. This translates into CASCTGGQGCGYTF.

The chain combines TRBV2 with TRBJ2-4; no firm D call. There are 16 residues in the CDR3. Deletions cut 3 bases from V and 0 bases from J, with 12 bases between. CDR1 and CDR2 (germline): SNHLY, FYNNEI. In nucleotides, the CDR3 is TGTGCCAGCAGTGATATAGAGAGACTAGCCAAAAACATTCAGTACTTC. It specifies CASSDIERLAKNIQYF.

The rearrangement uses TRBV7-9 and TRBJ2-7, with TRBD2 matching 11 bases. Looked up from germline, CDR1 is SEHNR and CDR2 is FQNEAQ (reference sequence). J was trimmed by 0 bases and V by 4 bases; bases with no gene match: 14. This CDR3 is built from 19 residues. The CDR3 region is CASSSSGTSGGSSSYEQYF. The DNA of the CDR3 is TGTGCCAGCAGCTCCTCGGGGACTAGCGGCGGATCAAGCTCCTACGAGCAGTACTTC.

This clonotype was detected a few times. This chain connects TRBV27 to TRBJ1-6; TRBD1 is a possible D gene (5 bases). Looked up from germline, CDR1 is MNHEY and CDR2 is SMNVEV (reference sequence). The CDR3 totals 14 residues. V lost 4 bases and J lost 7, with 11 bases in between. This CDR3 is CASSSDRGNSPLHF. The CDR3 coding sequence is TGTGCCAGCAGTTCCGACAGAGGCAATTCACCCCTCCACTTT.

This chain joins TRBV5-6 and TRBJ1-2; maybe TRBD1 (6 bases). Trimming stripped 2 bases from V and 5 bases from J, with 13 bases between. This CDR3 contains 14 residues. Germline V gives CDR1 SGHDT, CDR2 YYEEEE. CDR3 sequence (DNA): TGTGCCAGCAGCTTACAGGGATCGGTATATGGCTACACCTTC. Its protein product is CASSLQGSVYGYTF.

V is TRBV7-9 and J is TRBJ2-3; tentative D call: TRBD1 (6 bases). From germline, CDR1 is SEHNR and CDR2 FQNEAQ (reference sequence). The CDR3 contains 13 residues. Trimming removed 11 bases from V and 2 bases from J, with 14 bases in between. CDR3 in DNA: TGTGCCTCCGGGACAACCATCACAGATACGCAGTATTTT. Protein sequence: CASGTTITDTQYF.